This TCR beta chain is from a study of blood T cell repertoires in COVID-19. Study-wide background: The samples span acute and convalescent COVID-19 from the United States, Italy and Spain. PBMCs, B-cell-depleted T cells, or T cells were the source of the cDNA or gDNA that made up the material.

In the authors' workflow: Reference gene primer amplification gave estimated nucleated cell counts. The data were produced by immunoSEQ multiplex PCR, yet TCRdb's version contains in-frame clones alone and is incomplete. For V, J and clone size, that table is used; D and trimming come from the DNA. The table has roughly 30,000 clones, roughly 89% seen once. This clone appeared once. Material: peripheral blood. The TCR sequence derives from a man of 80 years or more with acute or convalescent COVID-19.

Here the CDR3 reads CASSRGGSAFF. The CDR3 DNA follows: TGTGCCAGTAGCCGGGGGGGTTCAGCTTTCTTT. The gene calls are TRBV19 and TRBJ1-1; possible D gene TRBD1, 5 bases. Between the trimmed V and J ends, which lost 6 bases and 10 bases, there was a span of 12 bases. The germline CDR1 and CDR2 sequences are LNHDA and SQIVND (reference sequence). CDR3 length: 11 residues.